A single sample is the source of the 32 T cell receptor beta chains below, sequenced in a study of radiation and T cells in renal cell carcinoma. Sequenced by immunoSEQ multiplex PCR; TCRdb stores in-frame clones only, minus some. This table has roughly 150,000 clones, roughly 86% appearing once. As to time point: blood 2 weeks post-SBRT. As for treatment: 15 Gy SBRT to primary tumor, nephrectomy 4 weeks later. The specimen comprised blood, sampled from a patient whose treatment included radiotherapy and nephrectomy. These receptors were taken from a woman between 45 and 60 years old with renal cell carcinoma.

The rearrangement links TRBV18 to TRBJ1-1, with D perhaps TRBD1 (6 bases). This CDR3 has 15 residues. CDR1 is KGHSH, CDR2 LQKENI, per germline. With 1 base removed from V and 4 bases from J, the gap between germline ends came to 13 bases. The CDR3 here is CASSPLGAVGTEAFF. The DNA for the CDR3 is TGTGCCAGCTCACCACTGGGGGCGGTCGGCACTGAAGCTTTCTTT.

V is TRBV6-5 and J is TRBJ2-7, with D unresolved. V was shortened by 8 bases and J by 3 bases, with 14 bases between the two germline ends. The CDR3 has 13 residues. Germline CDR1 and CDR2: MNHEY and SVGAGI. The chain's CDR3 is CASGIGSRYEQYF. In DNA form, the CDR3 reads TGTGCCAGCGGGATCGGATCCCGCTACGAGCAGTACTTC.

The chain is built from TRBV5-1 and TRBJ2-2; tentative D call: TRBD2 (6 bases). The CDR3 runs to 14 residues. Looked up from germline, CDR1 is SGHRS and CDR2 is YFSETQ. Trimming pared 0 bases from V and 6 bases from J, leaving 9 bases between. The CDR3 sequence: CASSLAGSSGELFF. DNA of the CDR3: TGCGCCAGCAGCTTGGCCGGGAGTTCCGGGGAGCTGTTTTTT.

The rearrangement links TRBV6-5 to TRBJ2-1; D is unclear. There are 14 residues in the CDR3. The germline gives CDR1 MNHEY, CDR2 SVGAGI. V dropped 11 bases and J dropped 6 bases, with 20 bases sitting between them. CDR3 amino acids: CAAGLSESSNEQFF. CDR3 nucleotides: TGTGCCGCCGGGTTGTCTGAGAGTTCCAATGAGCAGTTCTTC.

This clone was found once. The gene calls are TRBV10-3 and TRBJ1-1; D not certain. The CDR3 totals 13 residues. Germline assignment: CDR1 ENHRY and CDR2 SYGVKD. The germline V and J ends were trimmed by 11 bases and 5 bases, with 18 bases remaining between them. CDR3 residues: CAVAWRETTEAFF. The CDR3 nucleotides read TGTGCCGTGGCGTGGAGGGAAACTACTGAAGCTTTCTTT.

This clone was observed once. J is TRBJ1-4 and V is TRBV30, with D possibly TRBD1 on 5 matching bases. V gave up 2 bases and J gave up 1 base, with 11 bases separating them. The CDR3 loop spans 15 amino acids. Germline CDR1 GTSNPN, CDR2 SVGIG (reference sequence). CDR3 in amino acids: CAWSRQGGTNEKLFF. CDR3 DNA sequence: TGTGCCTGGAGTCGTCAGGGCGGAACTAATGAAAAACTGTTTTTT.

The table lists this clone with a count of one. The V call is TRBV6-1, the J call TRBJ2-5; 11 bases are shared with TRBD2. The V gene's germline CDR1 is MNHNS and CDR2 SASEGT. Unmatched junction bases numbered 10, after V lost 2 bases and J lost 5 bases. This CDR3 region has 17 residues. The CDR3 nucleotides read TGTGCCAGCAGTGAATTTCGCGGTAGCGGGGGGGCGGAGACCCAGTACTTC. It yields the protein CASSEFRGSGGAETQYF.

The table lists this clone with a few counts. V and J are TRBV7-9 and TRBJ1-2; D ambiguous. The CDR3 has 13 residues. Germline lookup yields CDR1 SEHNR and CDR2 FQNEAQ (reference sequence). V was clipped by 1 base and J by 4 bases, with 7 bases between them. This chain's CDR3 is CASSLETAYGYTF. CDR3 nucleotide sequence: TGTGCCAGCAGCTTAGAAACGGCCTATGGCTACACCTTC.

The chain carries TRBV6-1 and TRBJ1-2; TRBD1 matches 7 bases. The CDR3 is 15 residues long. Unmatched junction bases numbered 12, after V lost 3 bases and J lost 8 bases. CDR1 is MNHNS and CDR2 is SASEGT in the germline V gene. The CDR3 nucleotides are TGTGCCAGCAGTGAGAGCCTAGTACAGGGGTTGGGCTACACCTTC. This gives the protein CASSESLVQGLGYTF.

V is TRBV4-1 and J is TRBJ2-7, with TRBD1 identical over 7 bases. In germline, CDR1 is MGHRA, CDR2 YSYEKL. The V segment lost 4 bases and the J segment 5 bases; nucleotides outside the gene matches: 11. CDR3 length: 15 residues. CDR3 sequence reads: CASSRLPGQPNEQYF. DNA of the CDR3: TGCGCCAGCAGCCGCCTACCGGGACAGCCCAACGAGCAGTACTTC.

J is TRBJ2-2 and V is TRBV6-4, with D perhaps being TRBD1 or TRBD2 (5 bases each). The CDR3 sequence is 17 residues long. Trimming took 5 bases from V and 4 from J, leaving 20 bases between them. Germline CDR1 and CDR2: MRHNA and SNTAGT. The CDR3 loop is CASSYGTPPRGTGELFF. In nucleotides, the CDR3 is TGTGCCAGCAGTTACGGGACGCCACCCCGCGGCACCGGGGAGCTGTTTTTT.

This clone was counted once. The chain recombines TRBV30 with TRBJ1-1; no definite D call. The CDR3 runs 14 residues. CDR1 is GTSNPN, CDR2 SVGIG, per germline (reference sequence). With 8 bases removed from V and 5 bases from J, the gap between germline ends came to 21 bases. Written as DNA, the CDR3 is TGTGCCAAGACTTCTGGGGTATTGGGGACTGAAGCTTTCTTT. Amino acids: CAKTSGVLGTEAFF.

The V gene is TRBV19, the J gene TRBJ2-2; D not certain. Germline assignment: CDR1 LNHDA and CDR2 SQIVND (reference sequence). This CDR3 has 12 residues. The V end lost 5 bases, the J end lost 7 bases, and 8 bases lay between the germline ends. CDR3 DNA sequence: TGTGCCAGTAGTCTAGGGCACGGGGAGCTGTTTTTT. Protein: CASSLGHGELFF.

The rearrangement joins TRBV7-9 to TRBJ2-4; 7 bases line up with TRBD1. Trimming removed 3 bases from V and 2 bases from J; junction bases left unmatched: 7. This CDR3 region has 16 residues. Germline V gene data show CDR1 as SEHNR and CDR2 as FQNEAQ (reference sequence). CDR3 sequence (DNA): TGTGCCAGCAGCTTTTCTTACAGGGGTTCCAAAAACATTCAGTACTTC. Its translation: CASSFSYRGSKNIQYF.

This clone was found once. The rearrangement links TRBV6-6 to TRBJ2-7; TRBD2 aligns across 8 bases. With 2 bases clipped from V and 1 base from J, the junction kept 4 bases outside the gene matches. The CDR3 runs 15 residues. In germline, CDR1 is MNHNY, CDR2 SVGAGI (reference sequence). CDR3 loop: CASSYVAGTSYEQYF. Written as DNA, the CDR3 is TGTGCCAGCAGTTACGTAGCGGGGACGTCCTACGAGCAGTACTTC.

This clone was found once. V gene TRBV5-1 combines with J gene TRBJ2-2; D uncertain. The germline CDR1 and CDR2 sequences are SGHRS and YFSETQ. The CDR3 is 13 amino acids. Trimming removed 1 base at V and 6 bases at J, with 7 bases between. The CDR3 DNA sequence: TGCGCCAGCAGCTTGAAAGGGTCCGGGGAGCTGTTTTTT. Amino acid sequence: CASSLKGSGELFF.

The chain has TRBV6-5 and TRBJ1-1; D unclear. The CDR3 totals 12 residues. Looked up from germline, CDR1 is MNHEY and CDR2 is SVGAGI. V dropped 6 bases and J dropped 6 bases, with 11 bases sitting between them. The CDR3, as DNA: TGTGCCAGCAGCTCCCCCTACGCTGAAGCTTTCTTT. Protein: CASSSPYAEAFF.

This clone was seen only once. This chain links TRBV7-3 with TRBJ2-5; 15 nucleotides agree with TRBD2. CDR3 length: 16 amino acids. From germline, CDR1 is SGHTA and CDR2 FQGTGA. The V gene end was trimmed by 5 bases and the J gene end by 4 bases; junction bases not matched to a gene: 5. This CDR3 is CASSPGLAGGRETQYF. The CDR3, as DNA: TGTGCCAGCAGCCCCGGACTAGCGGGGGGGCGAGAGACCCAGTACTTC.

The chain uses TRBV6-5 and TRBJ1-1; the D gene is possibly TRBD1 (6 bases). Germline lookup yields CDR1 MNHEY and CDR2 SVGAGI. With 5 bases removed from V and 10 bases from J, the gap between germline ends came to 20 bases. CDR3 length: 14 amino acids. The CDR3 spells CASSNIRGLLGAFF. The CDR3, as DNA: TGTGCCAGCAGTAACATCAGGGGTTTGTTAGGAGCTTTCTTT.

The V call is TRBV7-9, the J call TRBJ2-3; 7 nucleotides line up with TRBD2. Germline V lookup: CDR1 SEHNR, CDR2 FQNEAQ (reference sequence). There are 15 residues in the CDR3. With 5 bases clipped from V and 2 bases from J, the junction kept 7 bases outside the gene matches. Here the CDR3 reads CASSLASGPTDTQYF. The DNA of the CDR3 is TGTGCCAGCAGCCTCGCTAGCGGACCCACAGATACGCAGTATTTT. The full variable domain, completed using reference TRBV7-9 and TRBJ2-3, is DTGVSQNPRHKITKRGQNVTFRCDPISEHNRLYWYRQTLGQGPEFLTYFQNEAQLEKSRLLSDRFSAERPKGSFSTLEIQRTEQGDSAMYLCASSLASGPTDTQYFGPGTRLTVL.

The chain carries TRBV5-1 and TRBJ2-7; the match to TRBD1 covers 9 bases. Germline CDR1 is SGHRS and CDR2 is YFSETQ. V lost 4 bases and J lost 0; bases outside the gene matches: 8. CDR3 length: 16 residues. CDR3 nucleotide sequence: TGCGCCAGCAGCGGAGAACTGACAGGGGGCTCCTACGAGCAGTACTTC. Protein: CASSGELTGGSYEQYF.

The chain couples TRBV5-1 to TRBJ2-7; the D gene is possibly TRBD2 (6 bases). Germline V CDR1 and CDR2: SGHRS, YFSETQ. The CDR3 has 14 residues. Trimming pared 5 bases from V and 1 base from J, leaving 13 bases between. CDR3 region: CASSSTGGSYEQYF. DNA of the CDR3: TGCGCCAGCAGTTCGACCGGGGGATCCTACGAGCAGTACTTC.

The sample holds one count of this clone. The gene calls are TRBV6-1 and TRBJ2-1; 9 bases align to TRBD1. The CDR3 has 14 amino acids. CDR1 is MNHNS, CDR2 SASEGT, per germline. CDR3 bases: TGTGCAGGGGCGAGGGACAGGGATTACGGTGAGCAGTTCTTC. This gives the protein CAGARDRDYGEQFF.

CDR3 DNA sequence: TGTGCCAGCTCAGCAGGGGTGGACTCCTACGAGCAGTACTTC. Its translation: CASSAGVDSYEQYF. The chain carries TRBV18 and TRBJ2-7, with a possible D match to TRBD1 (6 bases). Trimming removed 5 bases from V and 0 bases from J, with 11 bases in between. The CDR3 has 14 amino acids. Germline CDR1 KGHSH, CDR2 LQKENI.

This clone occurred a few times. V is TRBV5-1 and J is TRBJ1-1; TRBD1 might be the D (6 bases). Per germline, CDR1 SGHRS and CDR2 YFSETQ. V dropped 6 bases and J dropped 4 bases, with 13 bases sitting between them. This CDR3 contains 13 residues. The CDR3 DNA sequence: TGCGCCAGCATGCTCAGGGGTGGCACTGAAGCTTTCTTT. Translation: CASMLRGGTEAFF.

This chain joins TRBV2 and TRBJ2-3; D assignment may be TRBD1 or TRBD2 (5 bases each). The CDR3 sequence is 18 residues long. V gave up 3 bases and J gave up 2 bases, with 21 bases separating them. CDR1 is SNHLY, CDR2 FYNNEI, per germline. The DNA for the CDR3 is TGTGCCAGCAGTGACCGGGGTGGCAGGGACGGCCCCACAGATACGCAGTATTTT. It encodes CASSDRGGRDGPTDTQYF.

This clone was observed once. The chain couples TRBV29-1 to TRBJ2-3; 9 positions agree with TRBD2. Per germline, CDR1 SQVTM and CDR2 ANQGSEA. Unmatched junction bases numbered 3, after V lost 2 bases and J lost 3 bases. The length of the CDR3 is 14 residues. CDR3 bases: TGCAGCGTTGAACCGGGACTAGCAACAGATACGCAGTATTTT. The encoded protein is CSVEPGLATDTQYF.

The chain links TRBV2 to TRBJ1-2; no firm D call. The CDR3 has 14 residues. Germline values: CDR1 SNHLY, CDR2 FYNNEI. The germline V and J ends were trimmed by 2 bases and 4 bases, with 11 bases remaining between them. This CDR3 reads CASSEKMGVYGYTF. The DNA for the CDR3 is TGTGCCAGCAGTGAAAAGATGGGAGTCTATGGCTACACCTTC.

The chain has TRBV4-2 and TRBJ1-4; D is uncertain. The V gene lost 1 base and the J gene lost 13 bases, with 19 bases spanning the gap. CDR1 and CDR2 from the germline V gene are LGHNA and YNFKEQ. The CDR3 sequence is 15 residues long. The CDR3 region is CASSQVQPELARLFF. CDR3 DNA sequence: TGTGCCAGCAGCCAAGTACAGCCAGAATTAGCACGACTGTTTTTT.

The chain carries TRBV6-6 and TRBJ1-2; no clear D. The CDR3 extends over 12 amino acids. V lost 5 bases and J 0 bases, leaving 4 bases between the germline ends. CDR1 and CDR2 from the germline V gene are MNHNY and SVGAGI (reference sequence). The CDR3 reads CASSDPNYGYTF. For the CDR3, the DNA is TGTGCCAGCAGTGACCCTAACTATGGCTACACCTTC.

The genes are TRBV6-1 and TRBJ2-2; the D call may be TRBD1 or TRBD2 (5 bases each). The germline V gene encodes CDR1 MNHNS and CDR2 SASEGT. Deletions cut 5 bases from V and 5 bases from J, with 12 bases between. The CDR3 covers 14 residues. The CDR3 protein is CASSWDRLTGELFF. In nucleotides, the CDR3 is TGTGCCAGCAGTTGGGACCGGTTGACCGGGGAGCTGTTTTTT.

This clone has just one count. The V gene is TRBV9, the J gene TRBJ2-7; D is uncertain. The CDR3 has 14 residues. The V gene's germline CDR1 is SGDLS and CDR2 YYNGEE. The V and J ends lost 2 bases and 0 bases respectively, with 9 bases between them. Here the CDR3 reads CASSVTTGSYEQYF. DNA of the CDR3: TGTGCCAGCAGCGTTACCACTGGCTCCTACGAGCAGTACTTC.